These 3 T cell receptor beta chains originate from one sample sequenced in a study of CD4 T cells in relation to SARS-CoV-2 and coronaviruses. Measured with immunoSEQ multiplex PCR; TCRdb has only the in-frame clones, and not every one. The table lists about 36,000 clones, 77% of them singletons. These receptors have no known antigen. Input material: memory CD4+ T cells from PBMCs, cultured in vitro. The receptors originated from an adult with COVID-19.

The gene calls are TRBV7-2 and TRBJ2-3; 7 bases align to TRBD2. The V gene end was trimmed by 6 bases and the J gene end by 2 bases; junction bases not matched to a gene: 14. Germline lookup yields CDR1 SGHTA and CDR2 FQGNSA. The CDR3 spans 17 residues. The CDR3 DNA reads as TGTGCCAGCAGTTCAAGTGGCGACGGGAGGACCACAGATACGCAGTATTTT. It yields the protein CASSSSGDGRTTDTQYF.

This chain uses TRBV13 with TRBJ1-6; D gene unclear. Trimming took off 1 base at V and 0 bases at J, with 7 bases between the two ends. Germline-derived CDR1 and CDR2 are PRHDT and FYEKMQ (reference sequence). The CDR3 extends over 16 amino acids. CDR3 amino acids: CASSLEGSSYNSPLHF. The CDR3 region has the DNA TGTGCCAGCAGCTTAGAGGGTAGCTCCTATAATTCACCCCTCCACTTT. Full variable domain (outside the CDR3, taken from reference TRBV13 and TRBJ1-6): AAGVIQSPRHLIKEKRETATLKCYPIPRHDTVYWYQQGPGQDPQFLISFYEKMQSDKGSIPDRFSAQQFSDYHSELNMSSLELGDSALYFCASSLEGSSYNSPLHFGNGTRLTVT.

This clone was counted between two and nine times. The gene calls are TRBV18 and TRBJ2-2; 7 nucleotides agree with TRBD1. The length of the CDR3 is 16 residues. V shed 6 bases, J shed 4 bases, and the junction held 11 bases outside the gene matches. Germline V gives CDR1 KGHSH, CDR2 LQKENI. CDR3: CASSAQGNLGTGELFF. The CDR3 DNA sequence: TGTGCCAGCTCCGCACAGGGGAATCTGGGCACCGGGGAGCTGTTTTTT.